This T cell receptor beta chain was captured in a study of metastatic and nonmetastatic thyroid tumors. In the study overall: From malignant and benign thyroid patients, repertoires in blood and in tumor or nodule tissue were compared.

This CDR3 region has 15 residues. Germline trimming cut 7 bases from V and 2 bases from J; bases unmatched to any gene: 10. This clone has more than one count but fewer than ten. Its antigen is not identified. Not a single patient had been given any form of treatment at any point before undergoing thyroid surgery. TCRdb called clones again from the PCR reads with MiXCR. The sample gives tens of thousands of clones, roughly 25% of which show up once; around 9.6% is in the top ten. Study results and limitations: Malignant tumors reportedly showed significantly higher TCR beta diversity than benign nodules in both blood and tumor.

The chain uses TRBV6-7 and TRBJ2-5, with 7 bases fitting TRBD1. TRBV6-7 qualifies as an ORF whose function is uncertain. Specimen: blood. The TCR was taken from a female donor with papillary thyroid cancer or a benign thyroid nodule (not recorded which). Some clones in this sample may be carry-over from other donors' samples. The CDR3 DNA is TGTGCCAGCAAGTTGAGGACAGGCCCTCAAGAGACCCAGTACTTC. It translates to CASKLRTGPQETQYF.